These 13 T cell receptor beta chains were sequenced from one sample in a study of blood T cell repertoires in COVID-19. This table comes from immunoSEQ multiplex PCR, and its TCRdb copy is limited to in-frame clones, with some not included. The repertoire has some 250,000 clones, roughly nine tenths of them found once; the top ten carry approximately 4.3%. The sample taken for sequencing was PBMCs or T cells enriched from blood (not recorded which). All receptors come from a woman aged 30 to 39 with acute COVID-19.

This clone was observed once. This chain uses TRBV19 with TRBJ1-1, with D possibly matching TRBD1 (6 bases). Germline CDR1 LNHDA, CDR2 SQIVND (reference sequence). V lost 3 bases and J lost 4, with 27 bases in between. The CDR3 runs to 19 residues. CDR3 sequence (DNA): TGTGCCAGTAGTATTTGGGGCCCTTACATCCAGGGGCGGAGCACTGAAGCTTTCTTT. Its translation is CASSIWGPYIQGRSTEAFF.

The CDR3 bases are TGTGCCAGCCGACAGGGAAACACCATATATTTT. It translates to CASRQGNTIYF. V usage is TRBV6-5 and J usage is TRBJ1-3; maybe TRBD1 (5 bases). Trimming removed 8 bases at V and 4 bases at J, with 6 bases between. CDR1 is MNHEY and CDR2 is SVGAGI in the germline V gene. The CDR3 extends over 11 amino acids.

This clone was found once. The junction and the germline gene differ at one end; a read error may be behind it. J is TRBJ1-2 and V is TRBV19, with 9 bases aligning to TRBD1. Germline lookup yields CDR1 LNHDA and CDR2 SQIVND (reference sequence). CDR3 length equals 14 residues. The CDR3 region is CASRYEGQGGPDAF. For the CDR3, the DNA is TGTGCCAGTAGATACGAGGGACAGGGAGGTCCTGACGCCTTC.

The chain employs TRBV6-6 and TRBJ2-7; tentatively, D is TRBD2 (6 bases). Trimming stripped 0 bases from V and 1 base from J, with 13 bases between. The CDR3 has 16 amino acids. Germline lookup yields CDR1 MNHNY and CDR2 SVGAGI (reference sequence). CDR3: CASSYSPGGYSYEQYF. The CDR3 DNA reads TGTGCCAGCAGTTACTCACCCGGAGGGTATTCCTACGAGCAGTACTTC.

The chain links TRBV5-1 to TRBJ1-2; TRBD1 matches at 7 bases. After removal of 4 bases from V and 4 bases from J, the junction contained 4 bases not matched to a gene. CDR1 is SGHRS, CDR2 YFSETQ, per germline. This CDR3 comprises 13 residues. Here the CDR3 reads CASSGGQVYGYTF. CDR3 in DNA: TGCGCCAGCAGCGGCGGACAGGTCTATGGCTACACCTTC.

The CDR3 reads CASSLAGEGGYTF. CDR3 coding DNA: TGTGCCAGCAGCTTAGCAGGGGAGGGAGGCTACACCTTC. The chain carries TRBV7-2 and TRBJ1-2, with a tentative D call TRBD1 (5 bases). The germline V gene has CDR1 SGHTA and CDR2 FQGNSA. CDR3 length: 13 amino acids. With 0 bases removed from V and 8 bases from J, the gap between germline ends came to 10 bases.

The chain joins TRBV19 to TRBJ1-1; TRBD1 matches at 7 bases. Germline CDR1 and CDR2: LNHDA and SQIVND (reference sequence). With 5 bases clipped from V and 1 base from J, the junction kept 4 bases outside the gene matches. This CDR3 is built from 14 residues. As DNA, the CDR3 is TGTGCCAGTAGTGCCCGACAGGGGAACACTGAAGCTTTCTTT. It is translated as CASSARQGNTEAFF.

The chain combines TRBV5-1 with TRBJ1-5; 8 nucleotides agree with TRBD1. Germline-derived CDR1 and CDR2 are SGHRS and YFSETQ. V dropped 5 bases and J dropped 4; count of bases not matched to a gene: 8. This CDR3 comprises 15 residues. This CDR3 is CASRVGTGANQPQHF. For the CDR3, the DNA is TGCGCCAGCAGAGTGGGGACAGGCGCTAATCAGCCCCAGCATTTT.

The chain carries TRBV11-2 and TRBJ2-3; D gene uncertain. The germline CDR1 and CDR2 sequences are SGHAT and FQNNGV. The length of the CDR3 is 14 residues. V was cut by 3 bases and J by 4 bases, with 11 bases left in between. The CDR3 is CASSLVGRPDTQYF. DNA for the CDR3: TGTGCCAGCAGCTTGGTGGGCAGGCCAGATACGCAGTATTTT.

The genes are TRBV6-5 and TRBJ2-3; unclear D gene. V shed 2 bases and J shed 8 bases, with 11 bases lying between them. This CDR3 region has 13 residues. Germline loops: CDR1 MNHEY, CDR2 SVGAGI. Here the CDR3 reads CASSYTVESTQYF. As DNA, the CDR3 is TGTGCCAGCAGTTACACAGTAGAAAGTACGCAGTATTTT.

This chain's CDR3 is CASTQGRDSNQPQHF. In DNA, the CDR3 is TGTGCCAGTACTCAAGGCCGGGATAGCAATCAGCCCCAGCATTTT. This chain links TRBV19 with TRBJ1-5; no clear D. The CDR3 covers 15 residues. Looked up from germline, CDR1 is LNHDA and CDR2 is SQIVND (reference sequence). Trimming cost V 7 bases and J 0 bases, with 13 bases left between them.

V is TRBV4-3 and J is TRBJ1-1, with a weak D call TRBD1 (6 bases). Trimming pared 0 bases from V and 6 bases from J, leaving 20 bases between. Germline V CDR1 and CDR2: LGHNA, YSLEER. The CDR3 runs to 17 residues. The CDR3 DNA reads as TGCGCCAGCAGCCAAGATCCCCGAGGCGGGGGGCTGGCTGAAGCTTTCTTT. This sequence encodes CASSQDPRGGGLAEAFF.

This clone was counted once. The chain links TRBV6-5 to TRBJ2-5; TRBD1 matches at 9 bases. From germline, CDR1 is MNHEY and CDR2 SVGAGI. With V trimmed by 6 bases and J by 4 bases, 9 bases remained unmatched. There are 15 residues in the CDR3. The CDR3 loop is CASRADRGKRETQYF. The CDR3, as DNA: TGTGCCAGCAGGGCTGACAGGGGGAAACGAGAGACCCAGTACTTC.